The 14 T cell receptor beta chains in this list originate from one sample, sequenced in a study of Ad26.COV2.S vaccination and SARS-CoV-2 variants. Described treatment: 15 to 20 received Ad26.COV2.S at low or high dose, single or two shots; 5 received placebo; per-sample allocation not given. The study sampled participants on day 63 after the first vaccine or placebo injection. Assay used: immunoSEQ multiplex PCR; TCRdb lists only in-frame clones, some missing. The table lists roughly 680,000 clones, around 90% of them singletons. The specimen was peripheral blood, collected in a trial of Ad26.COV2.S vaccine versus placebo. The source of these receptors is a person aged 18 to 65 who received the Ad26.COV2.S COVID-19 vaccine or a placebo.

The chain combines TRBV19 with TRBJ1-5; D not resolved. Germline CDR1 and CDR2: LNHDA and SQIVND (reference sequence). V was pared by 2 bases and J by 5 bases, with 10 bases between. CDR3 length: 14 residues. In nucleotides, the CDR3 is TGTGCCAGTAGTATAAGTAGGAGAGATCAGCCCCAGCATTTT. Protein sequence: CASSISRRDQPQHF. The variable domain in full, completed from reference TRBV19 and TRBJ1-5, reads DGGITQSPKYLFRKEGQNVTLSCEQNLNHDAMYWYRQDPGQGLRLIYYSQIVNDFQKGDIAEGYSVSREKKESFPLTVTSAQKNPTAFYLCASSISRRDQPQHFGDGTRLSIL.

This clone appeared a few times. This rearrangement joins TRBV29-1 to TRBJ2-2, with TRBD2 matching over 8 bases. The length of the CDR3 is 13 residues. V lost 4 bases to trimming and J lost 4 bases; unmatched junction nucleotides: 2. Germline lookup yields CDR1 SQVTM and CDR2 ANQGSEA. Here the CDR3 reads CSVVSGITGELFF. The DNA of the CDR3 is TGCAGCGTTGTTAGCGGGATCACCGGGGAGCTGTTTTTT.

The J gene is TRBJ1-1, the V gene TRBV19; TRBD1 matches 10 bases. The CDR3 spans 13 residues. V gave up 6 bases and J gave up 5 bases; unmatched junction bases: 3. Germline CDR1 reads LNHDA; CDR2 reads SQIVND (reference sequence). The DNA for the CDR3 is TGTGCCAGTAGGAGGGACAGGGGTACTGAAGCTTTCTTT. This gives the protein CASRRDRGTEAFF.

V and J are TRBV5-5 and TRBJ1-1; D unresolved. This CDR3 region has 11 residues. V lost 4 bases to trimming and J lost 1 base, with 2 bases between them. Germline CDR1 reads SGHKS; CDR2 reads YYEKEE (reference sequence). DNA of the CDR3: TGTGCCAGCAGCGGGAACACTGAAGCTTTCTTT. It encodes CASSGNTEAFF.

The chain couples TRBV6-5 to TRBJ1-2, with a weak D call TRBD1 (6 bases). Trimming stripped 7 bases from V and 4 bases from J, with 19 bases between. Per germline, CDR1 MNHEY and CDR2 SVGAGI. The CDR3 covers 15 residues. In DNA form, the CDR3 reads TGTGCCAGCATCGAACAGGGCGCCTCGTCCTATGGCTACACCTTC. Protein product: CASIEQGASSYGYTF.

The J gene is TRBJ1-4, the V gene TRBV5-4; TRBD1 aligns across 8 bases. Trimming cost V 3 bases and J 8 bases; bases outside gene matches: 6. This CDR3 is built from 14 residues. Germline CDR1 and CDR2: SGHNT and YYREEE (reference sequence). CDR3 in amino acids: CASSSDRGGEKLFF. The CDR3 DNA sequence: TGTGCCAGCAGCTCAGACAGGGGAGGAGAAAAACTGTTTTTT.

The chain recombines TRBV24-1 with TRBJ1-1, with D hard to call. Germline V gene data show CDR1 as KGHDR and CDR2 as SFDVKD. This CDR3 spans 12 amino acids. Trimming left V 3 bases short and J 8 bases short, with 9 bases between. CDR3 DNA sequence: TGTGCCACCAGTGATCTCGGAGGGGAAGCTTTCTTT. It is translated as CATSDLGGEAFF.

The table lists this clone with a count of one. The same CDR3 can be traced to other DNA sequences in this sample. The genes are TRBV9 and TRBJ2-3; D remains unclear. This CDR3 is built from 14 residues. Germline values: CDR1 SGDLS, CDR2 YYNGEE. The V end was cut by 0 bases, the J end by 0 bases, with 5 bases between. The CDR3 reads CASSVAGSTDTQYF. Written as DNA, the CDR3 is TGTGCCAGCAGCGTAGCGGGCAGCACAGATACGCAGTATTTT. The full variable domain, rest sourced from reference TRBV9 and TRBJ2-3, is DSGVTQTPKHLITATGQRVTLRCSPRSGDLSVYWYQQSLDQGLQFLIQYYNGEERAKGNILERFSAQQFPDLHSELNLSSLELGDSALYFCASSVAGSTDTQYFGPGTRLTVL.

In the case of this clone: One base away lies a much larger clone, so this may be a sequencing read error. The chain uses TRBV14 and TRBJ1-1, with 7 bases matching TRBD1. The germline V gene has CDR1 SGHDN and CDR2 FVKESK. The CDR3 loop spans 13 amino acids. V dropped 6 bases and J dropped 1; count of bases not matched to a gene: 2. CDR3: CASSYRGNTEAFF. CDR3 DNA: TGTGCCAGCAGTTACAGGGGGAACACTGAAGCTTTCTTT.

This clone has only a few counts. V and J are TRBV19 and TRBJ1-6, with 11 positions matching TRBD1. CDR3 length: 17 residues. The ends lost 5 bases at V and 0 bases at J; junction bases unmatched: 3. CDR1 and CDR2 from the germline V gene are LNHDA and SQIVND (reference sequence). CDR3 residues: CASSGQGADSYNSPLHF. For the CDR3, the DNA is TGTGCCAGTAGTGGACAGGGGGCTGACTCCTATAATTCACCCCTCCACTTT.

The chain couples TRBV6-2 or TRBV6-3 to TRBJ2-7; D is perhaps TRBD1 (7 bases). V lost 4 bases and J 0 bases, leaving 19 bases between the germline ends. Germline V gives CDR1 MNHEY, CDR2 SVGEGT. This CDR3 region has 17 residues. The CDR3 sequence is CASSSTNRGLSSYEQYF. CDR3 sequence (DNA): TGTGCCAGCAGTTCAACAAACAGGGGACTTAGCTCCTACGAGCAGTACTTC.

V usage is TRBV2 and J usage is TRBJ1-1; 7 bases match TRBD1. This CDR3 region has 13 residues. Trimming cost V 9 bases and J 5 bases; bases outside gene matches: 9. Germline V gene lookup returns CDR1 SNHLY and CDR2 FYNNEI. In nucleotides, the CDR3 is TGTGCCAGTGGATTACAGGGGTTAACTGAAGCTTTCTTT. Translated: CASGLQGLTEAFF.

This clone was observed once. This CDR3 reads CATSGRLAGPGETQYF. CDR3 sequence (DNA): TGTGCCACCAGCGGAAGACTAGCGGGACCGGGAGAGACCCAGTACTTC. The chain is built from TRBV15 and TRBJ2-5, with 11 bases identical to TRBD2. J gave up 4 bases and V 5 bases, and 9 bases lay outside the gene matches. The CDR3 totals 16 residues. Germline-derived CDR1 and CDR2 are LNHNV and YYDKDF (reference sequence).

In regard to this clone: At one end, the junction sequence differs from germline, possibly due to a read error. The rearrangement uses TRBV3-1 (or the pseudogene TRBV3-2) and TRBJ2-1; 9 bases match TRBD1. There are 13 residues in the CDR3. The germline V gene encodes CDR1 LGHDT and CDR2 YNNKEL (reference sequence). The CDR3 protein is CASSQVAGTGRIF. The CDR3 coding sequence is TGTGCCAGCAGCCAAGTAGCCGGGACAGGGAGAATCTTC.